This is a list of T cell receptor beta chains from one sample in a study of blood T cells in healthy people across ages. TCRdb reanalysed the 5' RACE reads using MiXCR and keeps one entry per CDR3 protein. The sample yields approximately 1,700,000 distinct CDR3 sequences, roughly 43% seen once. Sequences were obtained from blood. These receptor sequences come from a human donor in good health. CDR3s include the opening cysteine and the closing phenylalanine or tryptophan. D genes are given only for firm matches. Clone size is stated in some rows and not others, as once, few, many or a class when expanded.

abundance: few
d_gene: .
v_gene: TRBV29-1
j_gene: TRBJ2-1
CDR3aa: CSVVWENEQFF
CDR3nt: TGCAGCGTTGTGTGGGAAAATGAGCAGTTCTTC

abundance: once
d_gene: TRBD2
v_gene: TRBV6-1
j_gene: TRBJ2-7
CDR3aa: CASSDPLAASGGPYEQYF
CDR3nt: TGTGCCAGCAGTGACCCTTTGGCCGCTAGCGGGGGGCCCTACGAGCAGTACTTC

abundance: .
d_gene: .
v_gene: TRBV5-1
j_gene: TRBJ2-1
CDR3aa: CASSLQAKIDEQFF
CDR3nt: TGCGCCAGCAGCTTGCAGGCTAAGATCGATGAGCAGTTCTTC

abundance: .
d_gene: .
v_gene: TRBV4-1
j_gene: TRBJ2-3
CDR3aa: CASGVRGPSTDTQYF
CDR3nt: TGCGCCAGCGGTGTCCGGGGGCCTAGCACAGATACGCAGTATTTT

abundance: .
d_gene: .
v_gene: TRBV9
j_gene: TRBJ1-1
CDR3aa: CASTSRGIGTEAFF
CDR3nt: TGTGCCAGCACCTCCCGGGGGATTGGAACTGAAGCTTTCTTT

abundance: .
d_gene: .
v_gene: TRBV4-1
j_gene: TRBJ1-2
CDR3aa: CASSQPVDKNYGYTF
CDR3nt: TGCGCCAGCAGCCAACCGGTGGACAAAAACTATGGCTACACCTTC

abundance: .
d_gene: TRBD2
v_gene: TRBV20-1
j_gene: TRBJ2-1
CDR3aa: CSATVWVPAGPNEQFF
CDR3nt: TGCAGTGCTACCGTTTGGGTTCCAGCGGGGCCGAATGAGCAGTTCTTC

abundance: .
d_gene: .
v_gene: TRBV12-3/TRBV12-4
j_gene: TRBJ1-4
CDR3aa: CASSAPQGNNEKRFF
CDR3nt: TGTGCCAGCAGTGCCCCCCAGGGCAACAATGAAAAACGGTTTTTT

abundance: .
d_gene: TRBD2
v_gene: TRBV20-1
j_gene: TRBJ2-3
CDR3aa: CSARAGLEEFTDTQYF
CDR3nt: TGCAGTGCTAGAGCCGGACTAGAGGAGTTCACAGATACGCAGTATTTT

abundance: .
d_gene: .
v_gene: TRBV28
j_gene: TRBJ2-7
CDR3aa: CASSLSESHEQYF
CDR3nt: TGTGCCAGCAGTTTATCAGAATCCCACGAGCAGTACTTC